The present T cell receptor beta chain was sequenced within a study of shared clonotypes between healthy human individuals. The protocol was immunoSEQ multiplex PCR, while the TCRdb copy is restricted to in-frame clones and leaves out a portion. The data contain roughly 2,300,000 clones, 92% of them singletons. CDR1 MGHRA and CDR2 YSYEKL come from the germline V gene. J gave up 3 bases and V 0 bases, and 9 bases lay outside the gene matches. This CDR3 region has 17 residues. The clonotype was recovered from a man aged 18-30 years in good health. Some clones in this sample may be carry-over from other donors' samples. The chain is built from TRBV4-1 and TRBJ2-7, with 9 bases that match TRBD2. The sample taken for sequencing was naive CD4+ T cells from PBMCs. Sample subset: CD45RA+ positively selected. CDR3 nucleotide sequence: TGCGCCAGCAGCCAAGAGGTGGCTCTAGCGGGACTCTACGAGCAGTACTTC. As protein: CASSQEVALAGLYEQYF.